A selection of T cell receptor beta chains follows, all from one sample in a study of cytomegalovirus exposure and HLA in healthy donors. Only in-frame clones appear in the TCRdb table, and some are missing; sequencing was by immunoSEQ multiplex PCR. The profile covers 95,000 to 150,000 clones, with approximately 90% appearing a single time and under 2% taken by the ten largest. Material: PBMCs. The receptors originated from a woman in her late teens or twenties in good health and CMV-seronegative. The CDR3 runs from the conserved cysteine through the conserved F or W.

J | V | CDR3
TRBJ2-3 | TRBV27 | CASSLYPRTSGGAGDTQYF
TRBJ1-5 | TRBV6-1 | CASRVNSGSNQPQHF
TRBJ2-7 | TRBV6-6 | CASTQGHQYEQYF
TRBJ2-7 | TRBV28 | CASSLGQGSYEQYF
TRBJ1-1 | TRBV2 | CASSITGLNTEAFF
TRBJ1-2 | TRBV30 | CAWERQGAPNYGYTF
TRBJ1-5 | TRBV27 | CASSSTGVGQPQHF
TRBJ2-1 | TRBV6-1 | CASRDRDRAYNEQFF
TRBJ2-3 | TRBV4-3 | CASSQDSQGATDTQYF
TRBJ1-4 | TRBV4-2 | CASSQADSSNEKLFF
TRBJ2-7 | TRBV9 | CASSVSSGTSEQYF
TRBJ2-1 | TRBV15 | CATSRDRTAEQFF
TRBJ2-5 | TRBV29-1 | CSVEDRGGGWETQYF
TRBJ1-1 | TRBV7-9 | CASSLDRGRWTEAFF
TRBJ1-5 | TRBV5-4 | CASSLQGANPQPQHF
TRBJ1-2 | TRBV7-2 | CASSPPGQGIYGYTF
TRBJ1-5 | TRBV28 | CASRSSNQPQHF
TRBJ2-3 | TRBV5-4 | CASSATSGTTDTQYF
TRBJ1-5 | TRBV2 | CASSDIRGVNSNQPQHF
TRBJ1-4 | TRBV7-2 | CASSLPPNEKLFF
TRBJ2-1 | TRBV28 | CASSLARLAPLAYNEQFF
TRBJ2-2 | TRBV5-4 | CASSLLAGGNTGELFF
TRBJ1-3 | TRBV14 | CASSQVTGNGNTIYF
TRBJ2-3 | TRBV25-1 | CASSSGGYSTDTQYF
TRBJ2-2 | TRBV5-1 | CASSLEPSTGELFF
TRBJ1-2 | TRBV13 | CASSWTYGYTF
TRBJ2-7 | TRBV28 | CASSFRYYEQYF
TRBJ2-1 | TRBV5-1 | CASSLTEARDRAKNEQFF
TRBJ2-7 | TRBV2 | CASSSGQSSYEQYF
TRBJ2-3 | TRBV2 | CASSESVAGLGTDTQYF
TRBJ2-5 | TRBV6-1 | CASSESGTGVGETQYF
TRBJ2-2 | TRBV2 | CASTVDRGATGELFF
TRBJ1-4 | TRBV5-1 | CASSLAGANNEKLFF
TRBJ2-3 | TRBV2 | CASSVFPGGAVTDTQYF
TRBJ1-4 | TRBV5-8 | CASSLDGEKLFF
TRBJ2-2 | TRBV27 | CASSLYGGNTGELFF
TRBJ1-5 | TRBV9 | CASSDGQGSNQPQHF
TRBJ1-5 | TRBV19 | CASSISAASNQPQHF
TRBJ2-3 | TRBV7-8 | CASSLGTSGSRRDTQYF
TRBJ2-1 | TRBV7-3 | CASSLRQGYIEQFF
TRBJ1-4 | TRBV5-1 | CASSFSGGYEKLFF
TRBJ2-7 | TRBV28 | CASSPHSGRGFSEQYF